The rows below give T cell receptor beta chains drawn from one sample of a study of cytomegalovirus exposure and HLA in healthy donors. The repertoire was sequenced with immunoSEQ multiplex PCR; TCRdb's copy has only in-frame clones and lacks some. The listing contains approximately 130,000 clones. Input material: PBMCs. Receptor source: a woman aged 55 to 70 in good health and CMV-seronegative. CDR3s include the opening cysteine and the closing phenylalanine or tryptophan. The order of the fields is V gene, J gene, D gene, CDR3 DNA, CDR3 protein. The D gene is left open where the match is weak.

TRBV6-6	TRBJ2-7	-	TGTGCCAGCAGTTACTGGCAGGGGGAGGCTCGCTACGAGCAGTACTTC	CASSYWQGEARYEQYF
TRBV19	TRBJ2-7	-	TGTGCCAGTAGGCCGGGAGTATCCTACGAGCAGTACTTC	CASRPGVSYEQYF
TRBV6-5	TRBJ1-1	TRBD1	TGTGCCAGCAGTACCGCGACAGGGAAGGCCACTGAAGCTTTCTTT	CASSTATGKATEAFF
TRBV6-6	TRBJ2-5	TRBD2	TGTGCCAGCAGCTTGGTTAGCGGGAGTCCAGAGACCCAGTACTTC	CASSLVSGSPETQYF
TRBV18	TRBJ1-5	TRBD1	TGTGCCAGCTCGTCCTCAGGGGGCGCGGGGGGCAATCAGCCCCAGCATTTT	CASSSSGGAGGNQPQHF
TRBV4-2	TRBJ1-3	-	TGTGCCAGCAGCCAGCAGGCCGATTCTGGAAACACCATATATTTT	CASSQQADSGNTIYF
TRBV14	TRBJ2-7	TRBD2	TGTGCCAGCAGCCAAGCCGGAGCGGGGCCTCCCTACGAGCAGTACTTC	CASSQAGAGPPYEQYF
TRBV4-1	TRBJ2-5	-	TGCGCCAGCAGCCAAGATGGGGGCGGATCAACACAAGAGACCCAGTACTTC	CASSQDGGGSTQETQYF
TRBV6-1	TRBJ2-1	-	TGTGCCAGCAGTAGGGGACTCGCGATCAATGAGCAGTTCTTC	CASSRGLAINEQFF
TRBV21-1	TRBJ2-3	-	TGTGCCAGCAGGGCTAGCGGGGGTTACACAGATACGCAGTATTTT	CASRASGGYTDTQYF
TRBV5-4	TRBJ1-6	TRBD1	TGTGCCAGCAGCTTGTTGGACAGGGACGGCTCACCCCTCCACTTT	CASSLLDRDGSPLHF
TRBV11-2	TRBJ2-7	-	TGTGCCAGCAGCTTACCAGTAGCATACGAGCAGTACTTC	CASSLPVAYEQYF
TRBV6-4	TRBJ1-1	-	TGTGCCAGCAGTGAGTATAGGAACACTGAAGCTTTCTTT	CASSEYRNTEAFF
TRBV6-1	TRBJ2-7	-	TGTGCCAGCAGTGAAGGCCCTAGCGCGAGCTCCTACGAGCAGTACTTC	CASSEGPSASSYEQYF
TRBV5-1	TRBJ2-1	TRBD2	TGCGCCAGCAGCCCAGTACTGGCGGGAGGGCTGGATGAGCAGTTCTTC	CASSPVLAGGLDEQFF
TRBV2	TRBJ2-2	TRBD1	TGTGCCAGCAGTGGTCTTAGTGGGACAGGACGGCTCCTAGGCACCGGGGAGCTGTTTTTT	CASSGLSGTGRLLGTGELFF
TRBV4-1	TRBJ2-7	TRBD2	TGCGCCAGCAGCCAAGATCGGAGGGCTAGCGGGGGCGTCAGCTCCTACGAGCAGTACTTC	CASSQDRRASGGVSSYEQYF
TRBV4-1	TRBJ1-5	-	TGCGCCAGCAGCCAAGACGGGGCAGGGGCGCAGGGTCAGCCCCAGCATTTT	CASSQDGAGAQGQPQHF
TRBV27	TRBJ2-7	TRBD1	TGTGCCAGCAAAGGACAGGGCCCCTCCGAGCAGTACTTC	CASKGQGPSEQYF
TRBV28	TRBJ2-7	TRBD2	TGTGCCAGCAGTTTGCTTCAGAGGACTAGCGGGAGCGGGAGCTCCTACGAGCAGTACTTC	CASSLLQRTSGSGSSYEQYF
TRBV4-2	TRBJ2-1	TRBD2	TGTGCCAGCAGCCCTCGGACTAGCGGGGAGTACAATGAGCAGTTCTTC	CASSPRTSGEYNEQFF
TRBV11-2	TRBJ2-7	TRBD2	TGTGCCAGCAGCTCCCCCCTAGCGGGAGACCGGTACGAGCAGTACTTC	CASSSPLAGDRYEQYF
TRBV11-2	TRBJ1-2	TRBD1	TGTGCCAGCAGCAGACGACAGGGTAGGAATGGCTACACCTTC	CASSRRQGRNGYTF
TRBV28	TRBJ1-2	-	TGTGCCACCGGCCTTCAGGGCCGTGGCTACACCTTC	CATGLQGRGYTF
TRBV20-1	TRBJ1-1	-	TGCAGTGCGCCTGTGAGGGGGGAAGCTTTCTTT	CSAPVRGEAFF
TRBV5-1	TRBJ1-1	-	TGCGCCAGCAGCTTGGGGACAGATTTGGCTGAAGCTTTCTTT	CASSLGTDLAEAFF
TRBV5-5	TRBJ2-1	TRBD1	TGTGCCAGCAGCGGACAGGGTATGAATGAGCAGTTCTTC	CASSGQGMNEQFF
TRBV9	TRBJ2-1	-	TGTGCCAGCAGCGTAGTACTAGCCAACGCCTACAATGAGCAGTTCTTC	CASSVVLANAYNEQFF
TRBV18	TRBJ2-6	-	TGTGCCAGCTCACCACTCGCGGATTTCTCTGGGGCCAACGTCCTGACTTTC	CASSPLADFSGANVLTF
TRBV5-6	TRBJ2-7	TRBD1	TGTGCCAGCAGCTTGACAATGACAGGGGTCGGTGACGAGCAGTACTTC	CASSLTMTGVGDEQYF
TRBV9	TRBJ2-2	TRBD2	TGTGCCAGCAGCGCCCAAGCGGGGGGGCCCACCGGGGAGCTGTTTTTT	CASSAQAGGPTGELFF
TRBV10-3	TRBJ2-7	-	TGTGCCATCAGTGAGTCTCTGAGAGAGCAGTACTTC	CAISESLREQYF
TRBV19	TRBJ2-7	-	TGTGCCAGTAGTTCATTCGTACAGGAAAATCCTCTCGAGCAGTACTTC	CASSSFVQENPLEQYF
TRBV4-1	TRBJ1-6	-	TGCGCCAGCAGCCAGAACCCGAGCGATCATAATTCACCCCTCCACTTT	CASSQNPSDHNSPLHF
TRBV6-5	TRBJ1-1	-	TGTGCCAGCGGCCAGGGTTTGTGGACTGAAGCTTTCTTT	CASGQGLWTEAFF
TRBV7-3	TRBJ1-1	-	TGTGCCAGCAGCTCTGCGACCGCCGGGGCTGAAGCTTTCTTT	CASSSATAGAEAFF
TRBV19	TRBJ1-2	TRBD1	TGTGCCAGTAAAGGATTGGGACAGGGGTTGGGAGGAGGCTACACCTTC	CASKGLGQGLGGGYTF
TRBV29-1	TRBJ2-7	TRBD2	TGCAGCGTTAAACTAGCGGGGGGCGCAAGCGAGCAGTACTTC	CSVKLAGGASEQYF
TRBV7-8	TRBJ2-3	-	TGTGCCAGCAGCTTAAGAAGGACTCCCGGGGATACGCAGTATTTT	CASSLRRTPGDTQYF
TRBV27	TRBJ2-1	-	TGTGCCAGCAGTAGAGGAGGGCCCTCCTACAATGAGCAGTTCTTC	CASSRGGPSYNEQFF
TRBV28	TRBJ2-1	TRBD2	TGTGCCAGCAGTATATTCCATCTGACTAGCAGCACCTACAATGAGCAGTTCTTC	CASSIFHLTSSTYNEQFF
TRBV2	TRBJ1-5	-	TGTGCCAGCAGTGAGTCGGTCAATCAGCCCCAGCATTTT	CASSESVNQPQHF
TRBV5-1	TRBJ2-7	-	TGCGCCAGCAGCGGCCCTACAGGGCGACTTGGGACCTACGAGCAGTACTTC	CASSGPTGRLGTYEQYF
TRBV6-1	TRBJ1-5	TRBD1	TGTGCCAGCAGTGTCACCGGGACAGGGCTTAATCAGCCCCAGCATTTT	CASSVTGTGLNQPQHF
TRBV10-2	TRBJ2-7	-	TGCGCCAGCAGTGACCTCGGCAGGGGAGACTACGAGCAGTACTTC	CASSDLGRGDYEQYF
TRBV7-2	TRBJ2-1	TRBD2	TGTGCCAGCAGCTTAGCTGCGGGAGGGAGTTACAATGAGCAGTTCTTC	CASSLAAGGSYNEQFF
TRBV6-4	TRBJ2-1	-	TGTGCCAGCAGTGAGTCAGGGACACACTACAATGAGCAGTTCTTC	CASSESGTHYNEQFF
TRBV11-2	TRBJ2-2	-	TGTGCCAGCAGCTTAGAGGCGGCGCGGGGTACCGGGGAGCTGTTTTTT	CASSLEAARGTGELFF
TRBV12-5	TRBJ1-1	TRBD1	TGTGCTAGTGGTACCCGGGCAGGGGGCTATAACACTGAAGCTTTCTTT	CASGTRAGGYNTEAFF
TRBV6-1	TRBJ2-7	TRBD2	TGTGCCAGCACTAGCGGGAGCGGCTCCTACGAGCAGTACTTC	CASTSGSGSYEQYF
TRBV6-5	TRBJ2-6	TRBD1	TGTGCCAGCAGGACAGGGGACTCTGGGGCCAACGTCCTGACTTTC	CASRTGDSGANVLTF
TRBV4-1	TRBJ1-1	-	TGCGCCAGCAGCCAAGCACAAGGGGGATACACTGAAGCTTTCTTT	CASSQAQGGYTEAFF
TRBV5-1	TRBJ1-4	-	TGCGCCAGCAGATTTGAGGGGGGGCACGAAAAACTGTTTTTT	CASRFEGGHEKLFF
TRBV2	TRBJ1-1	-	TGTGCCAGCAGTGAAGTCCAGGGAGGCACTGAAGCTTTCTTT	CASSEVQGGTEAFF
TRBV27	TRBJ2-5	-	TGTGCCAGCAGTTATAGTGGGCAGGGAGGAGAGACCCAGTACTTC	CASSYSGQGGETQYF
TRBV10-2	TRBJ1-1	-	TGCGCCAGCAGTGAGGAAGGGGACACTGAAGCTTTCTTT	CASSEEGDTEAFF
TRBV13	TRBJ2-7	TRBD2	TGTGCCAGCAGCCTCGGGACTAGCGGCGAGCAGTACTTC	CASSLGTSGEQYF
TRBV25-1	TRBJ1-4	TRBD1	TGTGCCAGCAGTAGGGACAGTGAAAAACTGTTTTTT	CASSRDSEKLFF
TRBV5-5	TRBJ1-5	TRBD1	TGTGCCAGCAGCCAAAGGACAGGGGATCAGCCCCAGCATTTT	CASSQRTGDQPQHF